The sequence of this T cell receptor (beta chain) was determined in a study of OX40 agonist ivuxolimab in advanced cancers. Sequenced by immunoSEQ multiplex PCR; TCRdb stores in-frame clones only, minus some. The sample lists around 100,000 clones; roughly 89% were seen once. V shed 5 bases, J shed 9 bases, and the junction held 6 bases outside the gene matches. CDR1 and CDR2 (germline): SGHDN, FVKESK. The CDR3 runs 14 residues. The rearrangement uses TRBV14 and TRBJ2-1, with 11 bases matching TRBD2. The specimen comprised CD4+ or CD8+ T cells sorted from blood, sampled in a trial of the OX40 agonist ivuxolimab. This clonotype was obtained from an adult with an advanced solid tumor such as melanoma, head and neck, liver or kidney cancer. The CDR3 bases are TGTGCCAGCAGCTCCCCGACTAGCGGGGTTGAGCAGTTCTTC. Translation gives CASSSPTSGVEQFF.